This T cell receptor beta chain came from a study of T cell changes during pregnancy in multiple sclerosis. Trimming took 1 base from V and 4 from J; bases not matched to a gene: 10. This CDR3 comprises 18 residues. Per germline, CDR1 SGHTA and CDR2 FQGNSA. Data came from immunoSEQ multiplex PCR; TCRdb stores just in-frame clones and leaves some out. The sample consists of tens of thousands of clones, 85% to 95% of them appearing once. The origin of this receptor is a female donor with multiple sclerosis, enrolled in a pregnancy study. Sequenced here: CD4+ T cells from peripheral blood mononuclear cells, sampled in the third trimester of pregnancy. The J gene is TRBJ1-4, the V gene TRBV7-2, with TRBD1 matching 9 bases. DNA of the CDR3: TGTGCCAGCAGCTTAGGGGACAGGGCCCTTATATTTAATGAAAAACTGTTTTTT. It encodes CASSLGDRALIFNEKLFF. Full variable domain (missing parts from reference TRBV7-2 and TRBJ1-4): GAGVSQSPSNKVTEKGKDVELRCDPISGHTALYWYRQSLGQGLEFLIYFQGNSAPDKSGLPSDRFSAERTGGSVSTLTIQRTQQEDSAVYLCASSLGDRALIFNEKLFFGSGTQLSVL.